This entry lists 32 T cell receptor beta chains sequenced from one sample in a study of Ad26.COV2.S vaccination and SARS-CoV-2 variants. The data were produced by immunoSEQ multiplex PCR, yet TCRdb's version contains in-frame clones alone and is incomplete. The data contain 350,000 to 500,000 clones, about 93% of them singletons. Treatment defined: around 19 received Ad26.COV2.S at low or high dose, single or two shots; about 5 received placebo; per-sample allocation not given. Repertoires come from day 63 after the first vaccine or placebo injection. Sequenced material: peripheral blood, taken in a trial of Ad26.COV2.S vaccine versus placebo. These receptors originate from a person aged 18-60 years who received the Ad26.COV2.S COVID-19 vaccine or a placebo.

The gene calls are TRBV27 and TRBJ1-1; D perhaps matches TRBD1 (6 bases). Germline CDR1 and CDR2: MNHEY and SMNVEV (reference sequence). Trimming stripped 2 bases from V and 3 bases from J, with 19 bases between. The CDR3 totals 17 residues. This CDR3 reads CASSLRVWEGDDTEAFF. In DNA form, the CDR3 reads TGTGCCAGCAGTTTACGGGTTTGGGAGGGGGATGACACTGAAGCTTTCTTT.

The genes are TRBV25-1 and TRBJ1-1, with TRBD1 matching over 8 bases. The junction had 3 bases not matched to a gene; V was cut back by 6 bases and J by 3 bases. Germline V gene data show CDR1 as MGHDK and CDR2 as SYGVNS. CDR3 length equals 13 residues. CDR3 nucleotides: TGTGCCAGCAGCAGGGGGCTGGACACTGAAGCTTTCTTT. It codes for CASSRGLDTEAFF.

This clone was seen just once. The rearrangement joins TRBV20-1 to TRBJ2-1; D gene unclear. The CDR3 is 11 amino acids. Trimming left V 2 bases short and J 7 bases short, with 6 bases between. Germline loops: CDR1 DFQATT, CDR2 SNEGSKA (reference sequence). CDR3 in amino acids: CSARRDNEQFF. The CDR3 DNA sequence: TGCAGTGCTAGAAGGGATAATGAGCAGTTCTTC.

The chain employs TRBV9 and TRBJ2-3, with D possibly matching TRBD2 (6 bases). V lost 5 bases to trimming and J lost 1 base, with 14 bases between them. The germline V gene has CDR1 SGDLS and CDR2 YYNGEE. The CDR3 runs to 15 residues. CDR3 residues: CASSSTWGGTDTQYF. CDR3 nucleotide sequence: TGTGCCAGCAGTTCTACCTGGGGGGGCACAGATACGCAGTATTTT.

The J gene is TRBJ2-7, the V gene TRBV7-6; 9 bases align to TRBD2. J was trimmed by 6 bases and V by 4 bases; bases with no gene match: 10. The length of the CDR3 is 15 residues. Germline values: CDR1 SGHVS, CDR2 FNYEAQ. As DNA, the CDR3 is TGTGCCAGCAGCTCCGTTTCCGGGACTAGCCTCGAGCAGTACTTC. It translates to CASSSVSGTSLEQYF.

The rearrangement joins TRBV6-2 or TRBV6-3 to TRBJ2-1, with 9 bases lining up with TRBD2. From germline, CDR1 is MNHEY and CDR2 SVGEGT. V shed 5 bases, J shed 6 bases, and the junction held 23 bases outside the gene matches. The CDR3 length is 20 residues. The CDR3 sequence: CASSPQKVGTREGPVNEQFF. Here the CDR3 DNA reads TGTGCCAGCAGTCCACAAAAGGTGGGGACGCGGGAGGGCCCAGTCAATGAGCAGTTCTTC.

The chain recombines TRBV7-8 with TRBJ2-3, with 11 bases matching TRBD2. Germline assignment: CDR1 SGHVS and CDR2 FQNEAQ. The CDR3 covers 17 residues. V was pared by 5 bases and J by 0 bases, with 7 bases of the junction left unmatched. The CDR3 loop reads CASSPHSSGRSTDTQYF. CDR3 coding DNA: TGTGCCAGCAGCCCGCACTCTAGCGGGAGGAGCACAGATACGCAGTATTTT.

This clone has only one observation. The chain combines TRBV15 with TRBJ2-5; 7 nucleotides line up with TRBD2. With 8 bases clipped from V and 2 bases from J, the junction kept 11 bases outside the gene matches. Germline V lookup: CDR1 LNHNV, CDR2 YYDKDF (reference sequence). The CDR3 runs to 15 residues. The CDR3 protein is CATGLSSGTQETQYF. In nucleotides, the CDR3 is TGTGCCACCGGTCTTTCTAGCGGAACACAAGAGACCCAGTACTTC.

In its sample, this clone was seen once. The chain has TRBV5-4 and TRBJ2-1; 9 positions match TRBD2. The V and J ends lost 4 bases and 1 base, in that order; junction bases with no gene match: 9. CDR1 and CDR2 from the germline V gene are SGHNT and YYREEE (reference sequence). The CDR3 totals 17 residues. The CDR3 DNA is TGTGCCAGCAGCCCTCGAGGAAGCGGGAGGTCCTACAATGAGCAGTTCTTC. It yields the protein CASSPRGSGRSYNEQFF.

V gene TRBV5-4 combines with J gene TRBJ2-5; D is ambiguous. CDR3 length: 13 amino acids. Trimming stripped 0 bases from V and 5 bases from J, with 8 bases between. Per the germline V gene, CDR1 is SGHNT and CDR2 is YYREEE (reference sequence). The CDR3 sequence: CASSLELDETQYF. For the CDR3, the DNA is TGTGCCAGCAGCTTGGAGTTGGATGAGACCCAGTACTTC.

The V gene is TRBV9, the J gene TRBJ2-1; 9 bases are shared with TRBD2. Germline V gene lookup returns CDR1 SGDLS and CDR2 YYNGEE. The CDR3 covers 16 residues. Trimming took 2 bases from V and 9 from J; bases not matched to a gene: 12. The CDR3 reads CASSVGLASYGGEQFF. CDR3 bases: TGTGCCAGCAGCGTGGGACTAGCTTCCTACGGGGGTGAGCAGTTCTTC. The full variable domain, in which reference TRBV9 and TRBJ2-1 provide the parts outside the CDR3, is DSGVTQTPKHLITATGQRVTLRCSPRSGDLSVYWYQQSLDQGLQFLIQYYNGEERAKGNILERFSAQQFPDLHSELNLSSLELGDSALYFCASSVGLASYGGEQFFGPGTRLTVL.

This clone was detected only a few times. The V call is TRBV4-1, the J call TRBJ2-1; TRBD2 matches at 13 bases. This CDR3 has 15 residues. The J segment lost 9 bases and the V segment lost 4 bases, leaving 6 bases of the junction unmatched. Germline CDR1 reads MGHRA; CDR2 reads YSYEKL. Written as DNA, the CDR3 is TGCGCCAGCAGCCTGAGGACTAGCGGGAGTGGTGAGCAGTTCTTC. It codes for CASSLRTSGSGEQFF.

The CDR3 DNA follows: TGTGCCAGCAGCAAAGGAGTTCACAGGGGGCTTCAGCCCCAGCATTTT. Translating it yields CASSKGVHRGLQPQHF. The V and J genes are TRBV21-1 and TRBJ1-5; the D call TRBD1 from the table was never checked on the DNA. TRBV21-1 is tagged as a pseudogene. The CDR3 consists of 16 residues.

V is TRBV19 and J is TRBJ2-1, with TRBD2 matching over 16 bases. There are 17 residues in the CDR3. CDR1 and CDR2 from the germline V gene are LNHDA and SQIVND (reference sequence). The V segment lost 4 bases and the J segment 4 bases; nucleotides outside the gene matches: 4. CDR3 nucleotides: TGTGCCAGTAGTAAGGGACTAGCGGGAGGGGGGTACAATGAGCAGTTCTTC. This translates into CASSKGLAGGGYNEQFF.

CDR3 protein: CASKLRDMVVEQYF. The CDR3 region has the DNA TGTGCCAGCAAGCTACGGGACATGGTGGTCGAGCAGTACTTC. The chain links TRBV6-6 to TRBJ2-7; tentative D call: TRBD1 (6 bases). Trimming left V 7 bases short and J 6 bases short, with 19 bases between. The CDR3 is 14 residues long. Germline V lookup: CDR1 MNHNY, CDR2 SVGAGI (reference sequence).

The chain is built from TRBV4-1 and TRBJ2-1; D gene ambiguous. There are 16 residues in the CDR3. Germline V CDR1 and CDR2: MGHRA, YSYEKL. The germline V and J ends were trimmed by 3 bases and 8 bases, with 20 bases remaining between them. The CDR3 DNA follows: TGCGCCAGCAGCCATTATCGGTCCACCCCGGGCGATGAGCAGTTCTTC. Translation gives CASSHYRSTPGDEQFF.

The chain recombines TRBV5-1 with TRBJ2-7, with D possibly being TRBD2 (6 bases). Germline V gene data show CDR1 as SGHRS and CDR2 as YFSETQ. V dropped 3 bases and J dropped 2 bases, with 12 bases sitting between them. This CDR3 comprises 14 residues. CDR3 bases: TGCGCCAGCAGCTCCTATAGCGGAACCTACGAGCAGTACTTC. This gives the protein CASSSYSGTYEQYF. Filled out from reference TRBV5-1 and TRBJ2-7, the complete variable domain reads KAGVTQTPRYLIKTRGQQVTLSCSPISGHRSVSWYQQTPGQGLQFLFEYFSETQRNKGNFPGRFSGRQFSNSRSEMNVSTLELGDSALYLCASSSYSGTYEQYFGPGTRLTVT.

Turning to this clone: Since the CDR3 does not end with the conserved phenylalanine or tryptophan, this likely comes from a read error. The DNA is omitted, as the CDR3 cannot be located on it reliably, and the CDR3 follows TCRdb's listing. The rearrangement links TRBV28 to TRBJ1-2; the tabulated D call, TRBD1, remains unverified against the DNA. Termini included, the CDR3 measures 11 amino acids. Germline V gene sequence: CDR1 MDHEN, CDR2 SYDVKM. CDR3 protein: CASISRTALPL.

V usage is TRBV20-1 and J usage is TRBJ2-7; D is unresolved. V was cut by 3 bases and J by 2 bases, with 5 bases left in between. CDR1 is DFQATT and CDR2 is SNEGSKA in the germline V gene (reference sequence). The CDR3 covers 11 residues. The CDR3 reads CSASGPYEQYF. The CDR3 DNA reads TGCAGTGCTAGTGGGCCCTACGAGCAGTACTTC.

This sequence joins TRBV6-6 and TRBJ1-3, with D uncertain. The germline V and J ends were trimmed by 7 bases and 0 bases, with 4 bases remaining between them. Germline loops: CDR1 MNHNY, CDR2 SVGAGI (reference sequence). The CDR3 covers 12 residues. This CDR3 reads CASIDSGNTIYF. The CDR3 DNA reads TGTGCCAGCATAGACTCTGGAAACACCATATATTTT.

This clone showed up just once. V is TRBV25-1 and J is TRBJ2-2; D remains ambiguous. Per germline, CDR1 MGHDK and CDR2 SYGVNS. Trimming took off 5 bases at V and 5 bases at J, with 3 bases between the two ends. The CDR3 has 11 residues. The CDR3: CASSFTGELFF. In nucleotides, the CDR3 is TGTGCCAGCAGTTTTACCGGGGAGCTGTTTTTT.

The chain combines TRBV7-2 with TRBJ2-3; 9 nucleotides agree with TRBD2. V shed 6 bases, J shed 5 bases, and the junction held 6 bases outside the gene matches. CDR3 length equals 14 residues. Germline loops: CDR1 SGHTA, CDR2 FQGNSA. This CDR3 is CASSGGRARDTQYF. The CDR3 DNA follows: TGTGCCAGCAGTGGCGGGAGGGCCAGAGATACGCAGTATTTT.

The chain employs TRBV5-6 and TRBJ1-4; 7 bases match TRBD1. Germline V lookup: CDR1 SGHDT, CDR2 YYEEEE. V was clipped by 3 bases and J by 5 bases; unmatched bases: 10. The CDR3 length is 16 residues. This chain's CDR3 is CASSWGRGSRNEKLFF. The DNA for the CDR3 is TGTGCCAGCAGCTGGGGCAGGGGGTCAAGAAATGAAAAACTGTTTTTT.

The chain employs TRBV7-2 and TRBJ2-1; D call uncertain. V was pared by 3 bases and J by 5 bases, with 14 bases between. In germline, CDR1 is SGHTA, CDR2 FQGNSA. The CDR3 is made up of 15 amino acids. CDR3 in amino acids: CASSLSYPRNNEQFF. As DNA, the CDR3 is TGTGCCAGCAGCTTGTCCTACCCACGAAACAATGAGCAGTTCTTC.

This clone came up once. The chain uses TRBV28 and TRBJ2-2, with D perhaps being TRBD1 or TRBD2 (5 bases each). CDR3 length: 15 residues. CDR1 is MDHEN and CDR2 is SYDVKM in the germline V gene. Trimming stripped 6 bases from V and 6 bases from J, with 17 bases between. Here the CDR3 DNA reads TGTGCCAGCAGGGCCCAAGGTCGGGGCTCCGGGGAGCTGTTTTTT. Translated: CASRAQGRGSGELFF.

This clone was found once. The V and J genes are TRBV18 and TRBJ2-1; 13 bases line up with TRBD2. J lost 7 bases, V lost 4 bases, and 7 bases had no gene match. Looked up from germline, CDR1 is KGHSH and CDR2 is LQKENI. The CDR3 has 16 amino acids. The CDR3 spells CASSRTSGRAWNEQFF. The CDR3 region has the DNA TGTGCCAGCTCACGGACTAGCGGGAGAGCTTGGAATGAGCAGTTCTTC.

The CDR3 loop is CASSEDRVEQFF. CDR3 nucleotides: TGTGCCAGCAGTGAAGACAGGGTTGAGCAGTTCTTC. V usage is TRBV2 and J usage is TRBJ2-1; TRBD1 is a possible D gene (6 bases). This CDR3 region has 12 residues. Germline V gene data show CDR1 as SNHLY and CDR2 as FYNNEI. V was shortened by 1 base and J by 9 bases, with 7 bases between the two germline ends.

DNA of the CDR3: TGTGCCATCAGTCCAGGGGTGGGGAACACTGAAGCTTTCTTT. Protein sequence: CAISPGVGNTEAFF. The chain recombines TRBV10-3 with TRBJ1-1, with D perhaps matching TRBD1 (6 bases). CDR3 length: 14 residues. V shed 5 bases and J shed 1 base, with 11 bases lying between them. Looked up from germline, CDR1 is ENHRY and CDR2 is SYGVKD.

V is TRBV7-9 and J is TRBJ2-5; 9 positions match TRBD2. The V gene's germline CDR1 is SEHNR and CDR2 FQNEAQ (reference sequence). The CDR3 consists of 16 residues. V lost 6 bases, J lost 4 bases, and 12 bases stayed unmatched. DNA of the CDR3: TGTGCCAGCAGATTAACCATTAGCGGGAGAGGAGAGACCCAGTACTTC. Its translation: CASRLTISGRGETQYF.

V usage is TRBV5-4 and J usage is TRBJ2-2, with D perhaps being TRBD1 or TRBD2 (5 bases each). In germline, CDR1 is SGHNT, CDR2 YYREEE (reference sequence). V was cut by 3 bases and J by 6 bases, with 15 bases left in between. The CDR3 loop spans 15 amino acids. The CDR3 DNA follows: TGTGCCAGCAGCTGGATGGGGACGGTTCCCGGGGAGCTGTTTTTT. Amino acids: CASSWMGTVPGELFF.

This chain connects TRBV9 to TRBJ2-1; TRBD2 aligns across 7 bases. The CDR3 length is 15 residues. V lost 4 bases and J lost 4; bases outside the gene matches: 8. Germline CDR1 and CDR2: SGDLS and YYNGEE. The DNA of the CDR3 is TGTGCCAGCAGCCATCCGAGCGGGGCATACAATGAGCAGTTCTTC. This sequence encodes CASSHPSGAYNEQFF.

This clone appeared a single time. This chain links TRBV12-3 or TRBV12-4 with TRBJ1-1; D is possibly TRBD1 (5 bases). CDR3 length equals 13 residues. V was pared by 5 bases and J by 3 bases, with 10 bases between. The CDR3 region has the DNA TGTGCCAGCAGTGTAGGGGTTCACACTGAAGCTTTCTTT. It yields the protein CASSVGVHTEAFF.